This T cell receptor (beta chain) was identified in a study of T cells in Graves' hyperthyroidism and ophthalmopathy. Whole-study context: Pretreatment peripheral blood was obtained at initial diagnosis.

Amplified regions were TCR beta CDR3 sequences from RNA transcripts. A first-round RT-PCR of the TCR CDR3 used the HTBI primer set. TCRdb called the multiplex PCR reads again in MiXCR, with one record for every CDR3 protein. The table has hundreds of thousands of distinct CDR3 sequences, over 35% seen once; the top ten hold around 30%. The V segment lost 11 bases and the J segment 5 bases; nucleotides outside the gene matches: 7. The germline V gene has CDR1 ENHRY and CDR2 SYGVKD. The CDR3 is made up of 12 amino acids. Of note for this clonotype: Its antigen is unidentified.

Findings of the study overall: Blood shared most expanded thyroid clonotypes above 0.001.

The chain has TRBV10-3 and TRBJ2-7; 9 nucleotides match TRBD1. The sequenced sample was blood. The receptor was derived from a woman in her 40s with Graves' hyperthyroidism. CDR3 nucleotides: TGTGCCTTGGGACAGGGCATCAACGAGCAGTACTTC. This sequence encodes CALGQGINEQYF.